This T cell receptor (beta chain) originates from a study of blood T cell repertoires in COVID-19. Study-wide background: In each case, the material was cDNA or gDNA derived from T cells, B-cell-depleted T cells, or PBMCs.

This CDR3 region has 14 residues. Germline loops: CDR1 LNHDA, CDR2 SQIVND (reference sequence). With 5 bases removed from V and 4 bases from J, the gap between germline ends came to 15 bases. The protocol was immunoSEQ multiplex PCR, while the TCRdb copy is restricted to in-frame clones and leaves out a portion. The sample has roughly 90,000 clones; more than 75% are singletons. This receptor was identified in a man aged 40-50 years with acute or convalescent COVID-19. This chain links TRBV19 with TRBJ2-7; TRBD1 is a possible D gene (6 bases). Sequenced: peripheral blood. CDR3 nucleotide sequence: TGTGCCAGTAGTCCAAAGACAGGTACTTACGAGCAGTACTTC. As protein: CASSPKTGTYEQYF.